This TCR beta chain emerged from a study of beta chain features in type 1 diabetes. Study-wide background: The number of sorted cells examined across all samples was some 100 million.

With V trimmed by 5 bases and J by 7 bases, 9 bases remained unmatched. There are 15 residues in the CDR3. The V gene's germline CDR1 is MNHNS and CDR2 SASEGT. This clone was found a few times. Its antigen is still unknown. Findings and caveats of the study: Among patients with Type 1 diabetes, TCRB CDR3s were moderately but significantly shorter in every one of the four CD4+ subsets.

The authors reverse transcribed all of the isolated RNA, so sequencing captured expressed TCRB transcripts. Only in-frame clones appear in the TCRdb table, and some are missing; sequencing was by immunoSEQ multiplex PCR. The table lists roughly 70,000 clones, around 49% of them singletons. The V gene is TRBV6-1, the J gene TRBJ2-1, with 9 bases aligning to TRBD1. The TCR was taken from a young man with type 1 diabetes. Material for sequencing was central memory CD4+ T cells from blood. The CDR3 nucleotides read TGTGCCAGCAGTCAACGGACAGGGGCCATAAATGAGCAGTTCTTC. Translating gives CASSQRTGAINEQFF.